Following are 25 T cell receptor beta chains from one sample sequenced in a study of T cell repertoires in cytomegalovirus infection. Each CDR3 protein is one row after TCRdb ran MiXCR on the reads. The table lists 40,000 to 50,000 distinct CDR3 sequences, 20% to 25% of them singletons. Their recognized antigens are unknown. Input material: PBMCs, sequenced either directly or after in vitro stimulation (not recorded which). These receptors were obtained from a human donor in good health (CMV status not recorded). Some clones in this sample may be carry-over from other donors' samples.

This clonotype was picked up a small number of times. The chain is built from TRBV29-1 and TRBJ2-2; 10 bases map to TRBD1. CDR3 length: 14 amino acids. V dropped 8 bases and J dropped 5; count of bases not matched to a gene: 8. The germline V gene has CDR1 SQVTM and CDR2 ANQGSEA. CDR3 in DNA: TGCAGCACCTCCGGGACAGGGGTAACCGGGGAGCTGTTTTTT. This sequence encodes CSTSGTGVTGELFF.

This clonotype was picked up many times. CDR3 protein: CASSQGSIVGYNEQFF. The CDR3 DNA reads as TGCGCCAGCAGCCAAGGGAGTATCGTCGGCTACAATGAGCAGTTCTTC. V usage is TRBV4-1 and J usage is TRBJ2-1, with D unclear. Germline V gene sequence: CDR1 MGHRA, CDR2 YSYEKL. This CDR3 is 16 amino acids long. The germline V and J ends were trimmed by 1 base and 3 bases, with 13 bases remaining between them.

Notes on this clonotype: A single base separates this from a much larger clone, so it may be a read error. The chain uses TRBV11-2 and TRBJ2-1; D ambiguous. Germline-derived CDR1 and CDR2 are SGHAT and FQNNGV. This CDR3 is 16 amino acids long. CDR3 sequence: CASTPPGLVGYNELFF. The CDR3, as DNA: TGTGCCAGCACCCCCCCCGGCTTGGTAGGGTACAATGAGCTGTTCTTC.

The V gene is TRBV20-1, the J gene TRBJ2-5; TRBD2 is a possible D gene (6 bases). Germline CDR1 reads DFQATT; CDR2 reads SNEGSKA (reference sequence). The CDR3 loop spans 16 amino acids. Trimming removed 0 bases from V and 1 base from J, with 15 bases in between. CDR3: CSARDGRYGGQETQYF. CDR3 bases: TGCAGTGCTAGAGATGGGCGGTACGGGGGCCAAGAGACCCAGTACTTC.

This chain joins TRBV10-3 and TRBJ2-1; TRBD2 matches at 14 bases. CDR3 size: 14 residues. Germline V gene lookup returns CDR1 ENHRY and CDR2 SYGVKD. J was trimmed by 7 bases and V by 7 bases; bases with no gene match: 3. CDR3 in DNA: TGTGCCATCAAGGGGACTAGCGGGAGTAATGAGCAGTTCTTC. Its protein is CAIKGTSGSNEQFF.

At least ten counts were recorded for this clonotype. The chain recombines TRBV7-9 with TRBJ2-7, with 14 positions matching TRBD2. The CDR3 totals 15 residues. J lost 6 bases, V lost 5 bases, and 6 bases had no gene match. Germline V lookup: CDR1 SEHNR, CDR2 FQNEAQ (reference sequence). CDR3 in amino acids: CASSRLAGGLGEQYF. The DNA for the CDR3 is TGTGCCAGCAGCCGACTAGCGGGAGGGCTTGGCGAGCAGTACTTC.

This clonotype showed up many times. The V gene is TRBV7-2, the J gene TRBJ2-1; no reliable D call. The CDR3 has 13 residues. Trimming removed 4 bases at V and 8 bases at J, with 12 bases between. The germline gives CDR1 SGHTA, CDR2 FQGNSA. The CDR3 spells CASSYSLVDEQFF. As DNA, the CDR3 is TGTGCCAGCAGCTATTCCCTAGTCGATGAGCAGTTCTTC.

This clonotype was seen many times. Written as DNA, the CDR3 is TGTGCCAGCAGCGAGGGCAGCTACGAGCAGTACTTC. It translates to CASSEGSYEQYF. This chain connects TRBV11-2 to TRBJ2-7; weak D call: TRBD2 (5 bases). The CDR3 extends over 12 amino acids. Germline assignment: CDR1 SGHAT and CDR2 FQNNGV. Trimming removed 5 bases at V and 3 bases at J, with 8 bases between.

The chain employs TRBV20-1 and TRBJ1-6, with 9 nucleotides matching TRBD1. The CDR3 has 16 amino acids. The V gene end was trimmed by 0 bases and the J gene end by 7 bases; junction bases not matched to a gene: 7. Germline V gene lookup returns CDR1 DFQATT and CDR2 SNEGSKA (reference sequence). The CDR3 region is CSARDQWTGENSPLHF. CDR3 in DNA: TGCAGTGCTAGAGATCAGTGGACAGGGGAAAATTCACCCCTCCACTTT.

This clonotype was observed a handful of times. The genes are TRBV12-3 or TRBV12-4 and TRBJ2-7; D gene uncertain. V lost 8 bases to trimming and J lost 3 bases, with 11 bases between them. CDR3 size: 12 residues. The CDR3 region has the DNA TGTGCCAGCTTCCCCCTCCTCTACGAGCAGTACTTC. Its protein is CASFPLLYEQYF.

This clonotype was detected many times. V is TRBV28 and J is TRBJ1-2, with TRBD1 identical over 7 bases. After removal of 8 bases from V and 8 bases from J, the junction contained 8 bases not matched to a gene. The CDR3 spans 12 residues. Germline loops: CDR1 MDHEN, CDR2 SYDVKM. The CDR3 nucleotides read TGTGCCAGCGGAACAGGGGTGCGCGGCTACACCTTC. This gives the protein CASGTGVRGYTF.

The gene calls are TRBV4-1 and TRBJ2-7, with 10 bases fitting TRBD1. Germline CDR1 is MGHRA and CDR2 is YSYEKL. Germline trimming cut 2 bases from V and 6 bases from J; bases unmatched to any gene: 1. The CDR3 loop spans 13 amino acids. CDR3 coding DNA: TGCGCCAGCAGCCAAAGGGACAGGGGCGAGCAGTACTTC. Translated, it gives CASSQRDRGEQYF.

This clonotype appeared a few times. This rearrangement joins TRBV10-3 to TRBJ2-3; no reliable D call. The germline V and J ends were trimmed by 10 bases and 2 bases, with 10 bases remaining between them. The CDR3 is 12 residues long. Germline V gives CDR1 ENHRY, CDR2 SYGVKD. The CDR3 sequence is CATQATTDTQYF. The CDR3, as DNA: TGTGCCACCCAAGCGACCACAGATACGCAGTATTTT.

This clonotype showed up many times. V usage is TRBV28 and J usage is TRBJ1-5, with a possible D match to TRBD1 (5 bases). The germline V and J ends were trimmed by 5 bases and 9 bases, with 20 bases remaining between them. Germline loops: CDR1 MDHEN, CDR2 SYDVKM. This CDR3 spans 15 amino acids. The CDR3 spells CASSLLRVLGAPQHF. As DNA, the CDR3 is TGTGCCAGCAGTCTGCTCAGGGTTTTAGGTGCGCCCCAGCATTTT.

The gene calls are TRBV19 and TRBJ2-7, with no clear D. CDR3 length: 14 amino acids. Germline V gene lookup returns CDR1 LNHDA and CDR2 SQIVND (reference sequence). V was trimmed by 4 bases and J by 2 bases, leaving 12 bases between them. The CDR3 protein is CASSTLPGPYEQYF. In DNA form, the CDR3 reads TGTGCCAGTAGTACCCTACCCGGGCCCTACGAGCAGTACTTC.

By share of the sample, this clonotype is medium-sized. The CDR3 nucleotides are TGCGCCAGCAGCCATGCAACACTAGCGGGAGGGCCAAAGACCCAGTACTTC. Protein product: CASSHATLAGGPKTQYF. This sequence joins TRBV4-3 and TRBJ2-5, with 13 bases lining up with TRBD2. V trimming: 3 bases; J trimming: 6 bases; junction bases outside the gene matches: 10. The germline CDR1 and CDR2 sequences are LGHNA and YSLEER. The CDR3 is 17 residues long.

This clonotype was picked up many times. The genes are TRBV2 and TRBJ1-1; D not certain. V was pared by 5 bases and J by 2 bases, with 9 bases between. Germline V CDR1 and CDR2: SNHLY, FYNNEI. CDR3 length: 13 residues. CDR3 bases: TGTGCCAGCAGTTCACGTGGAAACACTGAAGCTTTCTTT. It encodes CASSSRGNTEAFF.

The J gene is TRBJ2-3, the V gene TRBV19; D ambiguous. The CDR3 runs 11 residues. Germline values: CDR1 LNHDA, CDR2 SQIVND (reference sequence). V gave up 7 bases and J gave up 6 bases, with 8 bases separating them. The CDR3 sequence is CASMAWDTQYF. The CDR3 DNA follows: TGTGCCAGTATGGCGTGGGATACGCAGTATTTT. Looking up the rest from reference TRBV19 and TRBJ2-3 gives the full variable domain: DGGITQSPKYLFRKEGQNVTLSCEQNLNHDAMYWYRQDPGQGLRLIYYSQIVNDFQKGDIAEGYSVSREKKESFPLTVTSAQKNPTAFYLCASMAWDTQYFGPGTRLTVL.

In its sample, this clonotype was seen many times. This rearrangement joins TRBV7-9 to TRBJ2-1; D may be TRBD2 (6 bases). The CDR3 loop spans 15 amino acids. Trimming stripped 5 bases from V and 0 bases from J, with 11 bases between. Germline V lookup: CDR1 SEHNR, CDR2 FQNEAQ (reference sequence). The DNA of the CDR3 is TGTGCCAGCAGCCATCTCGGGAGCTCCTACAATGAGCAGTTCTTC. Its translation is CASSHLGSSYNEQFF.

This clonotype has a count of ten or more. The CDR3: CASMAGFASPLHF. The CDR3 nucleotides are TGTGCCAGCATGGCAGGGTTTGCTTCACCCCTCCACTTT. This chain uses TRBV28 with TRBJ1-6; a weak D match, TRBD1 (5 bases). Per the germline V gene, CDR1 is MDHEN and CDR2 is SYDVKM. The CDR3 is made up of 13 amino acids. Trimming took 7 bases from V and 9 from J, leaving 13 bases between them.

The rearrangement links TRBV5-4 to TRBJ1-3, with unresolved D. Germline V gene data show CDR1 as SGHNT and CDR2 as YYREEE (reference sequence). The CDR3 totals 12 residues. V shed 2 bases and J shed 9 bases, with 9 bases lying between them. CDR3 amino acids: CASSFWSGTIYF. The CDR3 bases are TGTGCCAGCAGCTTTTGGAGCGGCACCATATATTTT.

Judged by abundance, this clonotype is medium-sized. CDR3 sequence: CASSAGREYGYTF. Written as DNA, the CDR3 is TGTGCCAGCAGCGCGGGCAGGGAATATGGCTACACCTTC. The gene calls are TRBV7-2 and TRBJ1-2, with D possibly matching TRBD1 (5 bases). The ends were cut back, 5 bases at V and 5 bases at J, with 12 bases in the middle. This CDR3 region has 13 residues. Germline loops: CDR1 SGHTA, CDR2 FQGNSA.

Turning to this clonotype: A clone one base away is much larger, so this may be a read error. V is TRBV7-6 and J is TRBJ1-2; possibly TRBD1 for D (5 bases). In germline, CDR1 is SGHVS, CDR2 FNYEAQ. V was trimmed by 10 bases and J by 7 bases, leaving 22 bases between them. The CDR3 is 14 amino acids. Written as DNA, the CDR3 is TGTGCCACCGCGCCGGGACCGGGGACTGGTGGCTACACCTTC. This translates into CATAPGPGTGGYTF.

This clonotype was recorded at least ten times. The chain is built from TRBV7-9 and TRBJ2-3; D call uncertain. Trimming left V 5 bases short and J 5 bases short, with 11 bases between. This CDR3 contains 13 residues. CDR1 SEHNR and CDR2 FQNEAQ come from the germline V gene (reference sequence). The CDR3 protein is CASSGQVGDTQYF. DNA of the CDR3: TGTGCCAGCAGCGGGCAGGTGGGAGATACGCAGTATTTT. Full variable domain (rest looked up from reference TRBV7-9 and TRBJ2-3): DTGVSQNPRHKITKRGQNVTFRCDPISEHNRLYWYRQTLGQGPEFLTYFQNEAQLEKSRLLSDRFSAERPKGSFSTLEIQRTEQGDSAMYLCASSGQVGDTQYFGPGTRLTVL.

This clonotype is classed as medium-sized (0.01 to 0.1%). This rearrangement joins TRBV6-5 to TRBJ2-7; D gene uncertain. Germline CDR1 MNHEY, CDR2 SVGAGI. V shed 10 bases and J shed 0 bases, with 13 bases lying between them. The CDR3 is 13 residues long. CDR3 coding DNA: TGTGCCACCCGAGTGACGAGCTCCTACGAGCAGTACTTC. Protein: CATRVTSSYEQYF.